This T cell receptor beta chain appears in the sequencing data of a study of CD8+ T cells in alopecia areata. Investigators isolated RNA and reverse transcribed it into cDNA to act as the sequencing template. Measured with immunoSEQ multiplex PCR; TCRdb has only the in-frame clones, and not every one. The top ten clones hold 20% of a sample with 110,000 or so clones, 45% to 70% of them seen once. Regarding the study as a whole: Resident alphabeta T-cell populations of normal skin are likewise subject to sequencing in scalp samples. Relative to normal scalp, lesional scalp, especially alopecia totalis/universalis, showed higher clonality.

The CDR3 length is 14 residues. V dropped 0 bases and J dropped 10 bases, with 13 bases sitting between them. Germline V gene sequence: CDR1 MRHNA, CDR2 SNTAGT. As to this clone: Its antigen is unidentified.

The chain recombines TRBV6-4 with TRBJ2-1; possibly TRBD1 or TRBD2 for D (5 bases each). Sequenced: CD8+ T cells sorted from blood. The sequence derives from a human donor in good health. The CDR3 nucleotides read TGTGCCAGCAGTGACTCTCCTGGGACGGGAGAGCAGTTCTTC. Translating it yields CASSDSPGTGEQFF.